Included here is one TCR beta chain sequence, with context. Its antigen is not known. The data derive from a study of T-cell reconstitution after alpha-beta-depleted transplantation in children. Overall study results and limits: There were reportedly several hundred expanded graft clones from which alpha-beta T cells came about two months after transplant.

For TCRbeta, the library was prepared with unique molecular identifiers. TCRdb redid the calling of the PCR reads with MiXCR, one entry per CDR3 protein. The data hold about 260,000 distinct CDR3 sequences, with approximately 10% observed a single time. The germline V gene has CDR1 SEHNR and CDR2 FQNEAQ (reference sequence). Trimming removed 2 bases at V and 10 bases at J, with 15 bases between. The CDR3 loop spans 15 amino acids. The source of this sequence is a male patient between 2 and 15 years old who had a stem cell transplant for chronic granulomatous disease, so the T cells may come from the graft donor. The sequences come from peripheral blood, collected 180 days after TCRalphabeta/CD19-depleted stem cell transplant. The V and J genes are TRBV7-9 and TRBJ1-6; D is possibly TRBD1 (5 bases). CDR3 DNA: TGTGCCAGCAGCTTATCGGCAGGGACGAGCTCACCCCTCCACTTT. Translating it yields CASSLSAGTSSPLHF.